What follows describes a single T cell receptor (beta chain). The antigen is undetermined. PCR or immunohistochemistry showed mismatch repair deficiency in every enrolled patient. This record comes from a study of PD-1 blockade in mismatch repair-deficient tumors. V was clipped by 3 bases and J by 3 bases, with 10 bases between them. The germline gives CDR1 MGHRA, CDR2 YSYEKL. The CDR3 loop spans 14 amino acids. The study's findings and limits: Tumor-resident clones, often absent from pretreatment blood, expanded after pembrolizumab and then contracted.

The method was immunoSEQ multiplex PCR; TCRdb's version includes in-frame clones alone and lacks a portion of them. The sample lists roughly 45,000 clones, 77% occurring once. This clonotype was obtained from an adult with mismatch repair-deficient cancer. Sequenced here: PBMCs, sampled before pembrolizumab treatment. The chain employs TRBV4-1 and TRBJ2-3; D is uncertain. The CDR3 region has the DNA TGCGCCAGCAGCCACCCCACCGAAACAGATACGCAGTATTTT. As protein: CASSHPTETDTQYF.